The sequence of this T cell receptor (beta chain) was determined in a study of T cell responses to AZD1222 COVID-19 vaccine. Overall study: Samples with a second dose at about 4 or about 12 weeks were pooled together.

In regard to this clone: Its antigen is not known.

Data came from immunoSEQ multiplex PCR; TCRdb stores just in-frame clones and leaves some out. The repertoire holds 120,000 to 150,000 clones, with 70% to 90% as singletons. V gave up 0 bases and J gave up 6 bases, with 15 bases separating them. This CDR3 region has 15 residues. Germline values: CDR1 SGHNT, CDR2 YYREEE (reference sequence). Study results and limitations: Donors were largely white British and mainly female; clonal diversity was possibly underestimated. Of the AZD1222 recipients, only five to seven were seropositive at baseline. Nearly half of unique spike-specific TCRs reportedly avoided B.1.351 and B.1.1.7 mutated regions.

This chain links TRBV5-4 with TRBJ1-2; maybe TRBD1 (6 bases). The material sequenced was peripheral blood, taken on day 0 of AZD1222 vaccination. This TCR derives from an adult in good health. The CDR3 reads CASSLEGRGFNGYTF. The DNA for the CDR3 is TGTGCCAGCAGCTTGGAGGGCAGGGGATTTAATGGCTACACCTTC.